The rows below give T cell receptor beta chains drawn from one sample of a study of T cells after yellow fever vaccination. TCRdb itself ran the 5' RACE reads through MiXCR, one entry per CDR3 protein. The data hold roughly 120,000 distinct CDR3 sequences, with more than 6% observed a single time. The input for sequencing was CD4+ T cells sorted from PBMCs, taken around 10 days after the first yellow fever vaccination. These receptor sequences come from a man aged 18 to 35 who received the YFV17D yellow fever vaccine. The conserved cysteine and the conserved F or W are not part of the CDR3 here.

>TRBV5-1|TRBJ1-2
ASSLMLGTGQGYT
>TRBV5-1|TRBJ1-6
ASSLTGAFDSPLH
>TRBV7-9|TRBJ1-1
ASSLAPGDTEAF
>TRBV7-7|TRBJ2-1
ASGVAGNNEQF
>TRBV7-9|TRBJ2-4
ASSRQGNIQY
>TRBV5-1|TRBJ2-3
ASSPTRYTDTQY
>TRBV6-2/TRBV6-3|TRBJ2-6
ASRSRAPQRWANVLT
>TRBV5-1|TRBJ1-4
ASRFGTVNEKLF
>TRBV12-3/TRBV12-4|TRBJ2-1
ASSLVGLAGSSYNEQF
>TRBV20-1|TRBJ2-3
SAPTQGTDTQY
>TRBV5-1|TRBJ2-3
ASSLGADTQY
>TRBV12-3/TRBV12-4|TRBJ2-1
ASRPNTGENEQF
>TRBV6-5|TRBJ1-6
ASTRPH
>TRBV12-3/TRBV12-4|TRBJ2-7
ASSFDGGASYEQY
>TRBV4-2|TRBJ2-5
ASSQEGPTGMETQY
>TRBV6-2/TRBV6-3|TRBJ2-3
ASTPRGGWADTQY
>TRBV5-1|TRBJ2-6
ASSPRVNGANVLT
>TRBV20-1|TRBJ1-1
SAFSSTGLNTEAF
>TRBV4-3|TRBJ2-3
ASSQEGRGTQY
>TRBV4-1|TRBJ2-2
ASSQATNPGELF
>TRBV5-5|TRBJ2-1
ASSFNSGAEQF
>TRBV2|TRBJ2-5
ASGTSGGGYQETQY
>TRBV7-2|TRBJ1-6
ASHGGGTSYNSPLH
>TRBV7-9|TRBJ2-5
ASSLLDGGQETQY
>TRBV19|TRBJ2-1
ASSMGLSSYNEQF
>TRBV20-1|TRBJ2-5
SAEGVETQY
>TRBV20-1|TRBJ2-5
STPGVETQY
>TRBV7-3|TRBJ2-3
ASSVDYTDTQY
>TRBV7-2|TRBJ2-3
ASSHPGLAGAPNTQY
>TRBV7-9|TRBJ2-3
ASIFPTGRGTDTQY
>TRBV28|TRBJ2-5
ASSLMDEKTQY
>TRBV7-3|TRBJ2-6
ASSLMPGANVLT
>TRBV5-1|TRBJ2-3
ASSLSADSDTQY
>TRBV12-3/TRBV12-4|TRBJ2-4
ASSFSGWNIQY
>TRBV4-2|TRBJ1-4
ASSPPRRGWSEKLF
>TRBV10-3|TRBJ1-1
AMQPGQGGTEAF
>TRBV6-1|TRBJ1-2
ASTQASGNYGYT
>TRBV20-1|TRBJ2-7
SARDPRGLSYEQY
>TRBV12-3/TRBV12-4|TRBJ1-5
ASSFRPDQPQH
>TRBV12-3/TRBV12-4|TRBJ1-4
ASSLGLKPEKLF
>TRBV9|TRBJ1-1
ASSRPDRGAEAF
>TRBV5-1|TRBJ2-7
ASSLMSEGPYEQY